This T cell receptor beta chain derives from a study of cytomegalovirus exposure and HLA in healthy donors. The study's findings and limits: Presence/absence analyses supposed approximately even sequencing depth among donors.

Details on this clone: The antigen is not known.

A multiplex PCR was run with 60 Vbeta primers and 13 Jbeta primers. As processed by the authors: The count from a later analysis was tens of millions of unique TCR beta chains, some 12 million of them shared. The data were produced by immunoSEQ multiplex PCR, yet TCRdb's version contains in-frame clones alone and is incomplete. The V and J calls and the clone size are those of that table, but D and trimming were determined from the DNA. The sample includes 200,000 or so clones, 82% seen only once; the top ten take less than 3.5%. Per germline, CDR1 MNHNY and CDR2 SVGAGI (reference sequence). Trimming shortened V by 8 bases and J by 0 bases, and 14 bases separated the two germline ends. The CDR3 consists of 14 residues.

The clonotype originates from a woman aged 40 to 50 in good health and CMV-seronegative. The specimen sequenced was PBMCs. The chain joins TRBV6-6 to TRBJ2-7; maybe TRBD2 (6 bases). The CDR3 reads CASRGGDGSYEQYF. The DNA for the CDR3 is TGTGCCAGCCGGGGAGGTGACGGCTCCTACGAGCAGTACTTC.